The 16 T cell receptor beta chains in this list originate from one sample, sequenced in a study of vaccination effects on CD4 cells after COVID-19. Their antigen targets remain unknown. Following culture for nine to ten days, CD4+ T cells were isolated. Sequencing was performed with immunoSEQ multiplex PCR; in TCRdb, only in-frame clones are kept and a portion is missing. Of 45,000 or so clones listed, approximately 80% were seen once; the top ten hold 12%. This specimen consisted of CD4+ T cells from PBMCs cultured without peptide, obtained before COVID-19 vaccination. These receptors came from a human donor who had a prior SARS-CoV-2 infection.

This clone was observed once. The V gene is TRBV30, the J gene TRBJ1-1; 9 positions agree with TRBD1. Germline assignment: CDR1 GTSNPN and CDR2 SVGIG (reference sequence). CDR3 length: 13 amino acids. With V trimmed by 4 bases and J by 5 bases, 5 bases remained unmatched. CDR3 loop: CAWTFDRGTEAFF. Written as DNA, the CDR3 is TGTGCCTGGACGTTCGACAGGGGGACTGAAGCTTTCTTT.

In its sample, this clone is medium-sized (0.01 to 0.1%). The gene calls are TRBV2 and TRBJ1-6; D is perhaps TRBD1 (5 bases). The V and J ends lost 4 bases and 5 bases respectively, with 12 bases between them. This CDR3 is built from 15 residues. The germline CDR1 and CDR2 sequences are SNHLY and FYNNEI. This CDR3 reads CASSVGGGNNSPLHF. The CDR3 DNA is TGTGCCAGCAGTGTCGGTGGGGGTAATAATTCACCCCTCCACTTT.

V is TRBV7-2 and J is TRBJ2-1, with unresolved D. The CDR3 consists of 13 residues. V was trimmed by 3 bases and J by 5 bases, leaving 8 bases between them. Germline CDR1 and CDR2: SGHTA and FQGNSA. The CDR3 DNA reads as TGTGCCAGCAGCTTCGGACGTAACAATGAGCAGTTCTTC. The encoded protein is CASSFGRNNEQFF.

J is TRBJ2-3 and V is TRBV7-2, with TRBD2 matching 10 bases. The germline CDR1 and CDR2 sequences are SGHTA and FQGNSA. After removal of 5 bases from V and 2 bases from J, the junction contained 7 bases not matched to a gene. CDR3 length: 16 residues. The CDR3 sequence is CASSLGTSADTDTQYF. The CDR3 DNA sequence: TGTGCCAGCAGCCTCGGGACTAGCGCCGACACAGATACGCAGTATTTT.

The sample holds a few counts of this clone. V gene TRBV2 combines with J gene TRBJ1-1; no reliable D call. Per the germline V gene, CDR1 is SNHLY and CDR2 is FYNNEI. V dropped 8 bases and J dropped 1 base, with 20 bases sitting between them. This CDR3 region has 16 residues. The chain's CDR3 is CASHEVEPGRNTEAFF. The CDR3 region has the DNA TGTGCCAGCCATGAGGTGGAGCCGGGAAGGAACACTGAAGCTTTCTTT.

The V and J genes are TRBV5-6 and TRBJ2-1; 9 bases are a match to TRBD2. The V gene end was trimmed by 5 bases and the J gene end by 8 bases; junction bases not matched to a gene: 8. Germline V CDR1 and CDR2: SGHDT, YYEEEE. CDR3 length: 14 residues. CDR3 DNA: TGTGCCAGCAGAAAAGGACTAGCGACCGATGAGCAGTTCTTC. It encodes CASRKGLATDEQFF.

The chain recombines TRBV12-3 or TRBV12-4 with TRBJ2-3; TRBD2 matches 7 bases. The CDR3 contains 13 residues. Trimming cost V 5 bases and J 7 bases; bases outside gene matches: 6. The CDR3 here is CASSASSGNTQYF. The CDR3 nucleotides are TGTGCCAGCAGTGCCTCGAGCGGGAATACGCAGTATTTT.

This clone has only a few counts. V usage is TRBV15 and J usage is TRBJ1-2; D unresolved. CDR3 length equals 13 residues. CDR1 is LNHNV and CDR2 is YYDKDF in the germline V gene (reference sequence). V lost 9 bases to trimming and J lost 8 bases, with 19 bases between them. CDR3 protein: CATSWAKTGGYTF. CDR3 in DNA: TGTGCCACTTCATGGGCCAAGACTGGCGGCTACACCTTC.

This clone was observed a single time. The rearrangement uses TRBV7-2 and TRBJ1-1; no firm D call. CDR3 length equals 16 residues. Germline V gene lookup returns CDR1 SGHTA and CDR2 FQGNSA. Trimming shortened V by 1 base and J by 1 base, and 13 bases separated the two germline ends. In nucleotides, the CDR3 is TGTGCCAGCAGCTTAGGGTATTCGGCCTGGAACACTGAAGCTTTCTTT. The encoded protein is CASSLGYSAWNTEAFF.

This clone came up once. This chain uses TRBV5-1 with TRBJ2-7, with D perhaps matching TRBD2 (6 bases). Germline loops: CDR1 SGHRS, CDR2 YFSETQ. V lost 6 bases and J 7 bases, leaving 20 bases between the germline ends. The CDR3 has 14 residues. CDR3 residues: CASMEGGAGMEQYF. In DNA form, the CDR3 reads TGCGCCAGCATGGAGGGCGGAGCGGGTATGGAGCAGTACTTC.

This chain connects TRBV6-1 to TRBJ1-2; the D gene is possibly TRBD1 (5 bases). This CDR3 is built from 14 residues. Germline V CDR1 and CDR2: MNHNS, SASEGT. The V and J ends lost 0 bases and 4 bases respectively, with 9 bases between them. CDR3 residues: CASSEALGGYGYTF. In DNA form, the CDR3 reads TGTGCCAGCAGTGAAGCGCTCGGGGGCTATGGCTACACCTTC.

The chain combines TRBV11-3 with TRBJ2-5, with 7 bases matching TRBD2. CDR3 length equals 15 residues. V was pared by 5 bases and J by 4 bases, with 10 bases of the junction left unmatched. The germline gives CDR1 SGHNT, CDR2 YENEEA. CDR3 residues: CASSPASAGVETQYF. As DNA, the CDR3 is TGTGCCAGCAGCCCCGCTTCGGCGGGAGTAGAGACCCAGTACTTC.

CDR3 DNA sequence: TGTGCCAGCTCAACAACAGGGGGTGACACTGAAGCTTTCTTT. It encodes CASSTTGGDTEAFF. This chain links TRBV18 with TRBJ1-1, with TRBD1 matching 8 bases. The CDR3 is 14 amino acids. CDR1 KGHSH and CDR2 LQKENI come from the germline V gene. V trimming: 5 bases; J trimming: 3 bases; junction bases outside the gene matches: 5.

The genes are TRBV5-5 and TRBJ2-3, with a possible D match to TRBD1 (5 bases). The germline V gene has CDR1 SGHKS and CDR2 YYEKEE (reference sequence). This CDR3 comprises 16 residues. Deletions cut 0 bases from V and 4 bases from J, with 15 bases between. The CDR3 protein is CASSLGITGEADTQYF. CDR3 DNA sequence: TGTGCCAGCAGCTTGGGTATCACAGGAGAAGCAGATACGCAGTATTTT. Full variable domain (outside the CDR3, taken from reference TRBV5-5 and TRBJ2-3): DAGVTQSPTHLIKTRGQQVTLRCSPISGHKSVSWYQQVLGQGPQFIFQYYEKEERGRGNFPDRFSARQFPNYSSELNVNALLLGDSALYLCASSLGITGEADTQYFGPGTRLTVL.

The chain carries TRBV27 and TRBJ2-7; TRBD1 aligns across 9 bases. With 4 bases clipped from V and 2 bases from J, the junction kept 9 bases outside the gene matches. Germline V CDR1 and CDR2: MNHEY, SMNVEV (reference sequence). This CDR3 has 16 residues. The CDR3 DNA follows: TGTGCCAGCAGTTCGATTTCGGGGACAGGGACCTACGAGCAGTACTTC. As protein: CASSSISGTGTYEQYF.

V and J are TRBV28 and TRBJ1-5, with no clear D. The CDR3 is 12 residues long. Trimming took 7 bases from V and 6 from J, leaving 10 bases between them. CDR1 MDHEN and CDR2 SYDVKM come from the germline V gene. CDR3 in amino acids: CASTLYRQPQHF. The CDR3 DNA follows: TGTGCCAGCACTCTTTACCGTCAGCCCCAGCATTTT.